This TCR beta chain came from a study of blood T cell repertoires in COVID-19. For the study at large: The cDNA or gDNA used as material had been derived from T cells, B-cell-depleted T cells, or PBMCs.

Under the authors' procedure: From reference gene primer amplification, estimates of nucleated cell counts were derived. Sequencing used immunoSEQ multiplex PCR; TCRdb keeps in-frame clones, though not all of them. V and J calls and clone size come straight from that table; D and trimming were deduced from the DNA. The table has roughly 110,000 clones, approximately 90% seen once; the top ten hold around 1.3%. Germline CDR1 is MNHNY and CDR2 is SVGAGI (reference sequence). CDR3 size: 13 residues. The ends were cut back, 6 bases at V and 4 bases at J, with 10 bases in the middle. This chain connects TRBV6-6 to TRBJ1-3; D call uncertain. The sequencing input was peripheral blood. The TCR originated in a woman aged 25 to 45 with acute or convalescent COVID-19. CDR3 protein: CASSLNPGNTIYF. The CDR3 DNA follows: TGTGCCAGCAGCCTAAATCCCGGAAACACCATATATTTT.